A selection of T cell receptor beta chains follows, all from one sample in a study of control samples from healthy donors and cancer patients. Produced via immunoSEQ multiplex PCR; TCRdb's table is partial and in-frame only. The sample has roughly 120,000 clones; around 88% are singletons. Source material: blood. The receptors come from a man in his forties or fifties in good health. CDR3s include the opening cysteine and the closing phenylalanine or tryptophan. Fields, in order: CDR3 protein, CDR3 DNA, J gene, D gene, clone size, V gene. A D gene is named only where the DNA matches it firmly. Clone sizes are given selectively: once, few, many, or a class where the clone is expanded.

CDR3: CAWSLRREAFF; DNA: TGTGCCTGGAGTCTCAGACGGGAAGCTTTCTTT; J: TRBJ1-1; D: NA; size: NA; V: TRBV30
CDR3: CASSPPGAQNTGELFF; DNA: TGTGCCAGCAGCCCACCGGGGGCCCAGAACACCGGGGAGCTGTTTTTT; J: TRBJ2-2; D: NA; size: NA; V: TRBV7-9
CDR3: CASSSVGEWTTEAFF; DNA: TGTGCCAGCAGCTCGGTGGGGGAGTGGACCACTGAAGCTTTCTTT; J: TRBJ1-1; D: NA; size: NA; V: TRBV5-8
CDR3: CASSLRDQGSDTQYF; DNA: TGTGCCAGCAGCTTAAGGGATCAGGGTTCAGATACGCAGTATTTT; J: TRBJ2-3; D: NA; size: NA; V: TRBV7-2
CDR3: CASRLMNQPQHF; DNA: TGTGCCAGTAGGTTGATGAATCAGCCCCAGCATTTT; J: TRBJ1-5; D: NA; size: NA; V: TRBV19
CDR3: CATSDAEGEVYNEQFF; DNA: TGTGCCACCAGTGATGCGGAGGGGGAGGTATACAATGAGCAGTTCTTC; J: TRBJ2-1; D: NA; size: NA; V: TRBV24-1
CDR3: CASSEGVVSNQPQHF; DNA: TGTGCCAGCAGTGAAGGGGTGGTGAGCAATCAGCCCCAGCATTTT; J: TRBJ1-5; D: NA; size: NA; V: TRBV2
CDR3: CASSSPGGGSYNEQFF; DNA: TGTGCCAGCAGTTCCCCTGGAGGGGGATCCTACAATGAGCAGTTCTTC; J: TRBJ2-1; D: NA; size: NA; V: TRBV28
CDR3: CASSYRDRGYEQYF; DNA: TGTGCCAGCAGTTACCGGGACAGGGGGTACGAGCAGTACTTC; J: TRBJ2-7; D: TRBD1; size: NA; V: TRBV6-5
CDR3: CASSQRNTQYF; DNA: TGTGCCAGCAGCCAGCGGAATACGCAGTATTTT; J: TRBJ2-3; D: NA; size: NA; V: TRBV3-1/TRBV3-2
CDR3: CASSQYRVSTIEQYF; DNA: TGTGCCAGCAGCCAATACAGGGTGTCTACGATCGAGCAGTACTTC; J: TRBJ2-7; D: NA; size: NA; V: TRBV11-3
CDR3: CASSLLGQGPYEQYF; DNA: TGCGCCAGCAGCCTCCTCGGACAGGGTCCCTACGAGCAGTACTTC; J: TRBJ2-7; D: TRBD1; size: NA; V: TRBV5-1
CDR3: CASRTSGAYNEQFF; DNA: TGTGCCAGCAGGACTAGCGGGGCCTACAATGAGCAGTTCTTC; J: TRBJ2-1; D: TRBD2; size: NA; V: TRBV6-6
CDR3: CASSNPGRNYGYTF; DNA: TGTGCCAGCAGCAACCCCGGCCGTAACTATGGCTACACCTTC; J: TRBJ1-2; D: NA; size: NA; V: TRBV6-5
CDR3: CASSQDRVQPQHF; DNA: TGTGCCAGCAGCCAAGATAGGGTTCAGCCCCAGCATTTT; J: TRBJ1-5; D: NA; size: NA; V: TRBV3-1/TRBV3-2
CDR3: CASSSEDYTYEQYF; DNA: TGTGCCAGCTCATCCGAAGACTACACCTACGAGCAGTACTTC; J: TRBJ2-7; D: NA; size: NA; V: TRBV18
CDR3: CASSLEVGGAYEQYF; DNA: TGTGCCAGCAGCTTAGAAGTCGGGGGGGCTTACGAGCAGTACTTC; J: TRBJ2-7; D: TRBD2; size: NA; V: TRBV7-2
CDR3: CASNTGTDTQYF; DNA: TGTGCCAGCAACACCGGAACAGATACGCAGTATTTT; J: TRBJ2-3; D: NA; size: few; V: TRBV9